This T cell receptor beta chain was captured in a study of T-cell memory formation after mild COVID-19. This clonotype was counted only a few times. TCRdb re-analysed the 5' RACE reads in MiXCR, keeping a single row per CDR3 protein. This sample has 350,000 to 450,000 distinct CDR3 sequences, with roughly an eighth found just once. CDR3 length equals 14 residues. The V end lost 0 bases, the J end lost 5 bases, and 13 bases lay between the germline ends. Per germline, CDR1 DFQATT and CDR2 SNEGSKA (reference sequence). The chain uses TRBV20-1 and TRBJ2-5; D possibly corresponds to TRBD2 (6 bases). This receptor was identified in a man aged 18-30 years who had mild COVID-19 (a few samples of this study predate the infection). Cell type and time point are not known. Sequencing was performed on PBMCs or a T cell subset sorted from them (not recorded which). CDR3 residues: CSARDPSGRETQYF. As DNA, the CDR3 is TGCAGTGCTAGAGATCCAAGCGGGCGGGAGACCCAGTACTTC.